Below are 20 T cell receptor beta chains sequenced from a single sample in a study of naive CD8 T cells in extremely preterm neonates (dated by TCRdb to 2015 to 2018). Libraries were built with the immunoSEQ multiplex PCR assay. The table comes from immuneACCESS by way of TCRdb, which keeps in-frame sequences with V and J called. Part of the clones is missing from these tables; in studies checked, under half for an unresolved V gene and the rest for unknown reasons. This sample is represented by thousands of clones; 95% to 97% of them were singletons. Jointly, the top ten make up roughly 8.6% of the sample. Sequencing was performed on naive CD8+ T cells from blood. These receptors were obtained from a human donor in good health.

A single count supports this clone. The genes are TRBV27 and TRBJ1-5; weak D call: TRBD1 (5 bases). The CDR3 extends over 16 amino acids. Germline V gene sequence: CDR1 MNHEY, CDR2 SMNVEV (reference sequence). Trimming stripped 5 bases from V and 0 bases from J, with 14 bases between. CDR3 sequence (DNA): TGTGCCAGCAGTCCTTGGACACCGAGTAGCAATCAGCCCCAGCATTTT. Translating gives CASSPWTPSSNQPQHF.

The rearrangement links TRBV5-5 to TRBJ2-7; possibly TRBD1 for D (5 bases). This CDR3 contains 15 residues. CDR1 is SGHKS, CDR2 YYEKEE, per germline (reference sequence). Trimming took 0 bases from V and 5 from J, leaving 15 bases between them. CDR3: CASSLEQGRFNEQYV. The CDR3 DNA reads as TGTGCCAGCAGCTTGGAGCAGGGTAGGTTCAACGAGCAGTACGTC.

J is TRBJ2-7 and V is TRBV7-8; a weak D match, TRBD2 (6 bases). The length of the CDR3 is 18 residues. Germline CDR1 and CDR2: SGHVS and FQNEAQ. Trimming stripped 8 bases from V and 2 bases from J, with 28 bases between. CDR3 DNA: TGTGCCAGCGTATTGGGGTTATCGGGGGATACTTTCCCCTACGAGCAGTACTTC. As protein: CASVLGLSGDTFPYEQYF.

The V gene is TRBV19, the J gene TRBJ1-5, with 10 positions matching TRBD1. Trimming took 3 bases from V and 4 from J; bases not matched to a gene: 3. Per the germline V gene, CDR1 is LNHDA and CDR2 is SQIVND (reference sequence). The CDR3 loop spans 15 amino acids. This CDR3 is CASSIGTGVNQPQHF. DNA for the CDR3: TGTGCCAGTAGTATCGGGACAGGGGTGAATCAGCCCCAGCATTTT.

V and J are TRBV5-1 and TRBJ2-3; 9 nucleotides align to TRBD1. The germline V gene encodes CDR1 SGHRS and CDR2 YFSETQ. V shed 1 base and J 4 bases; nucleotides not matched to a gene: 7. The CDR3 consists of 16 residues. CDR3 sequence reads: CASSLSTGGRSDTQYF. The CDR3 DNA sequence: TGCGCCAGCAGCTTGAGTACAGGGGGCCGGTCAGATACGCAGTATTTT.

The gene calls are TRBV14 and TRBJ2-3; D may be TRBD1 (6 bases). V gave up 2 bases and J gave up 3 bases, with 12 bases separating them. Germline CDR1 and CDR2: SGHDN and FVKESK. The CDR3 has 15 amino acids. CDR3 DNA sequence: TGTGCCAGCAGCCAAAGGGGGATCTTGACAGATACGCAGTATTTT. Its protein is CASSQRGILTDTQYF.

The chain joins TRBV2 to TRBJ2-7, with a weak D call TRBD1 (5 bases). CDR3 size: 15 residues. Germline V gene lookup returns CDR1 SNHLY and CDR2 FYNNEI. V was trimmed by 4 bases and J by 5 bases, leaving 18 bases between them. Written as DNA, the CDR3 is TGTGCCAGCAGTGCTCGACAGAACCCCCACGACGAGCAGTACGTC. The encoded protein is CASSARQNPHDEQYV.

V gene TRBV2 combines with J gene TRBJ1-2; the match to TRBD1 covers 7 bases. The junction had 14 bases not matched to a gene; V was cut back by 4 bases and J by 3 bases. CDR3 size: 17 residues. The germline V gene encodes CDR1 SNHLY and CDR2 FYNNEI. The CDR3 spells CASSGSVAGGFDYGYTF. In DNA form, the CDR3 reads TGTGCCAGCAGTGGGTCCGTGGCAGGGGGTTTCGACTATGGCTACACCTTC.

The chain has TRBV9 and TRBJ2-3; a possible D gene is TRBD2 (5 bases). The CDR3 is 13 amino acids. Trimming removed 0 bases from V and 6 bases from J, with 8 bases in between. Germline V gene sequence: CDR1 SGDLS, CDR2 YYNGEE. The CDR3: CASSVDRRDTQYF. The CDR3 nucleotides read TGTGCCAGCAGCGTAGATCGGAGGGATACGCAGTATTTT.

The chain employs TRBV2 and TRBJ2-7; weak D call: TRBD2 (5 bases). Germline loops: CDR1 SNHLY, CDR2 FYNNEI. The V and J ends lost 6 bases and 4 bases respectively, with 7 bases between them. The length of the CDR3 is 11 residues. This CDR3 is CASRGGYEQYF. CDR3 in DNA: TGTGCCAGCAGAGGCGGGTACGAGCAGTACTTC.

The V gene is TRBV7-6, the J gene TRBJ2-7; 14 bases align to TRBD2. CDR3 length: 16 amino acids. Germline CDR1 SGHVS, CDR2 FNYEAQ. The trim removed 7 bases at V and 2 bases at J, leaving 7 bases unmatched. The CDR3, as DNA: TGTGCCAGCACCTCCCGACTAGCGGGGGGGCCCTACGAGCAGTACGTC. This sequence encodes CASTSRLAGGPYEQYV.

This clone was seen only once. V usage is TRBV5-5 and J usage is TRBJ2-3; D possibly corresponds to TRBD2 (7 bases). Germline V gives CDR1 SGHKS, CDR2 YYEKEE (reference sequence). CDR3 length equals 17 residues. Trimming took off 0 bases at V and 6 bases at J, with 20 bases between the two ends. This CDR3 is CASSLAVGGGGADTQYF. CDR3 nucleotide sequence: TGTGCCAGCAGCTTGGCCGTTGGCGGGGGCGGGGCGGATACGCAGTATTTT. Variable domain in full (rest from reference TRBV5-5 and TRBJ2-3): DAGVTQSPTHLIKTRGQQVTLRCSPISGHKSVSWYQQVLGQGPQFIFQYYEKEERGRGNFPDRFSARQFPNYSSELNVNALLLGDSALYLCASSLAVGGGGADTQYFGPGTRLTVL.

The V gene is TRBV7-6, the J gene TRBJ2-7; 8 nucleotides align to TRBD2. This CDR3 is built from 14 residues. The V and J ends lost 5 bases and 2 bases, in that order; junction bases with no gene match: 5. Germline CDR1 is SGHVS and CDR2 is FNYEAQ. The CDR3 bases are TGTGCCAGCAGCCAGGGACTAGTGGCCTACGAGCAGTACTTC. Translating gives CASSQGLVAYEQYF.

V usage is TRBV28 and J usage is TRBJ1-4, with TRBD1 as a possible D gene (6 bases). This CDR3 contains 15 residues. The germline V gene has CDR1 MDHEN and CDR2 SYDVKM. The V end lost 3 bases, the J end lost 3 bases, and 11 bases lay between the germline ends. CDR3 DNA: TGTGCCAGCAGTTTGTACGACAGGTCTAATGAAAAACTGTTTTTT. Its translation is CASSLYDRSNEKLFF.

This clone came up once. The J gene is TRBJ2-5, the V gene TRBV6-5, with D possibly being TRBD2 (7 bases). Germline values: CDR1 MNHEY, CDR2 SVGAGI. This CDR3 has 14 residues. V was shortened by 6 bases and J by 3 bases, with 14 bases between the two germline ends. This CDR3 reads CASSQGGAEETQYF. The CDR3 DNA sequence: TGTGCCAGCAGCCAAGGGGGGGCTGAAGAGACCCAGTACTTC.

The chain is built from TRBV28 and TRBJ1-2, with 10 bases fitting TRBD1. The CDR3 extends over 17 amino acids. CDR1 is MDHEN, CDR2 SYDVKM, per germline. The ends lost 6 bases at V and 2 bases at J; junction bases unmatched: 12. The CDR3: CASSTTVDRGRNYGYTF. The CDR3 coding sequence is TGTGCCAGCAGCACCACCGTTGACAGGGGGCGAAACTATGGCTACACCTTC.

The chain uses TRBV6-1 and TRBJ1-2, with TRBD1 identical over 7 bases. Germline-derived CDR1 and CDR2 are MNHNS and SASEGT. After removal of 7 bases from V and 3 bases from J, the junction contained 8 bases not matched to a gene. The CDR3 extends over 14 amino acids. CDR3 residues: CASTSTGIYYGYTF. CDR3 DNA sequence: TGTGCCAGCACCTCGACAGGGATATACTATGGCTACACCTTC.

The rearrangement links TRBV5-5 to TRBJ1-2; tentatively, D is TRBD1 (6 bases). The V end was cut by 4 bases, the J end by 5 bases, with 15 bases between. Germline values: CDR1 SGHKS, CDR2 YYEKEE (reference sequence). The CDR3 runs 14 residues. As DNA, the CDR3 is TGTGCCAGCAGCCCAAGAACAGGGCCGTATGGCTACACCTTC. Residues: CASSPRTGPYGYTF.

The chain's CDR3 is CASSQEMATNEKLFF. The CDR3 DNA follows: TGTGCCAGCAGCCAGGAAATGGCAACTAATGAAAAACTGTTTTTT. The rearrangement uses TRBV7-6 and TRBJ1-4; D not certain. Germline CDR1 reads SGHVS; CDR2 reads FNYEAQ. The CDR3 runs 15 residues. With 5 bases removed from V and 0 bases from J, the gap between germline ends came to 10 bases.

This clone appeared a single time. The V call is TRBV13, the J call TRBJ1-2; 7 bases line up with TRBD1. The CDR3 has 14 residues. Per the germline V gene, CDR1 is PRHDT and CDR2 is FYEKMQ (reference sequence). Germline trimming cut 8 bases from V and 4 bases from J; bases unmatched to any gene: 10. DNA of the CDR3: TGTGCCAGCTCCCCCGGGACAGACCCCTATGGCTACACCTTC. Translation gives CASSPGTDPYGYTF.